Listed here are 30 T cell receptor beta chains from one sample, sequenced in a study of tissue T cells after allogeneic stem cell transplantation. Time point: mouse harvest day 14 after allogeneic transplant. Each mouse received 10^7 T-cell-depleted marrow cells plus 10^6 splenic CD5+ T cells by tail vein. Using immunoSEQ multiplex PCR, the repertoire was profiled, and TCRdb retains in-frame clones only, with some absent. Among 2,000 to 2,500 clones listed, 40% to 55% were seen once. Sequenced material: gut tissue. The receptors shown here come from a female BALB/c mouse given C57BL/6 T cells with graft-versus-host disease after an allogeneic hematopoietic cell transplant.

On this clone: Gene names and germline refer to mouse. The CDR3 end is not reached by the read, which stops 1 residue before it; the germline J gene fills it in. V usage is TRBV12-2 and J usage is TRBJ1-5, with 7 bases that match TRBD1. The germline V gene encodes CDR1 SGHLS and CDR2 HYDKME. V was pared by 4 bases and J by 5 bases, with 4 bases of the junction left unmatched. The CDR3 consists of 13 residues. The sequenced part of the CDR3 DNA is TGTGCCAGCTCCCTTCAGGGGGACCAGGCTCCGCTT. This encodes CASSLQGDQAPL. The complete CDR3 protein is CASSLQGDQAPLF.

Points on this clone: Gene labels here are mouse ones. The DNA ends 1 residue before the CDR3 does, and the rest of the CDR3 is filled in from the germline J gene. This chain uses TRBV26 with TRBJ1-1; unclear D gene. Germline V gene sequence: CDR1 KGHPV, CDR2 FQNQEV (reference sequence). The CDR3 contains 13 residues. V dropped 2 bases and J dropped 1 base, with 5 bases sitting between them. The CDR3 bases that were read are TGTGCCAGCAGTCTGGCGGTGAACACAGAAGTCTTC. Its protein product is CASSLAVNTEVF. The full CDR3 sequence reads CASSLAVNTEVFF.

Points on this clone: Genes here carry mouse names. The chain's CDR3 is CASSLNIANSDYTF. The DNA read from the CDR3 is TGTGCCAGCAGTCTGAACATTGCAAACTCCGACTACACC. This chain uses TRBV26 with TRBJ1-2; D gene unclear. Sequencing ends 1 residue short of the CDR3 end; the germline J gene provides the rest. The CDR3 spans 14 residues. Between the trimmed V and J ends, which lost 2 bases and 0 bases, there was a span of 7 bases. Per the germline V gene, CDR1 is KGHPV and CDR2 is FQNQEV (reference sequence).

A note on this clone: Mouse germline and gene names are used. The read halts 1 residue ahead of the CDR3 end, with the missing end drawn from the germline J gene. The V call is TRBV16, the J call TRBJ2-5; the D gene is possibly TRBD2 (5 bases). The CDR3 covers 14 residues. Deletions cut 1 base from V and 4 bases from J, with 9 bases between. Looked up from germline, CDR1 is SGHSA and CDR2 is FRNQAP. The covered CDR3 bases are TGTGCAAGCAGCTTAGGGGCTGGGAAAGACACCCAGTAC. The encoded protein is CASSLGAGKDTQY. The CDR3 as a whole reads CASSLGAGKDTQYF.

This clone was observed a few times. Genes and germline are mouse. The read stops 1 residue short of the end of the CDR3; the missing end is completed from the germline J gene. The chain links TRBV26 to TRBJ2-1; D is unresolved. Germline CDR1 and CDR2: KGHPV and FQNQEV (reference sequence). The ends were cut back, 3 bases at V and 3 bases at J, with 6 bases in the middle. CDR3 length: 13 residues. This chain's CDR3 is CASSLQGYAEQFF. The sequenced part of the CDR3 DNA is TGTGCCAGCAGTCTCCAAGGCTATGCTGAGCAGTTC.

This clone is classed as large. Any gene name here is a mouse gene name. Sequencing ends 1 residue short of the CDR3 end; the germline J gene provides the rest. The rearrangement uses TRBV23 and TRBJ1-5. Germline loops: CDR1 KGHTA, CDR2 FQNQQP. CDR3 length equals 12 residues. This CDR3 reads CSSSGNNQAPLF. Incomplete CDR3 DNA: TGCTCCAGCAGCGGTAACAACCAGGCTCCGCTT.

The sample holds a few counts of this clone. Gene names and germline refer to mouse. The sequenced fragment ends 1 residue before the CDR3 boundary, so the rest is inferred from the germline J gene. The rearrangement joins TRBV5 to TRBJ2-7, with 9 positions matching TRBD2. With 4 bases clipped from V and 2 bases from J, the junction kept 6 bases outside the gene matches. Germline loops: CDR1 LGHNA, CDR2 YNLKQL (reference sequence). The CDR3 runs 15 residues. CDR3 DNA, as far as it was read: TGTGCCAGCAGCCCCCTGGGGGGGGGTACCTATGAACAGTAC. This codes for CASSPLGGGTYEQY. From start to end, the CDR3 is CASSPLGGGTYEQYF.

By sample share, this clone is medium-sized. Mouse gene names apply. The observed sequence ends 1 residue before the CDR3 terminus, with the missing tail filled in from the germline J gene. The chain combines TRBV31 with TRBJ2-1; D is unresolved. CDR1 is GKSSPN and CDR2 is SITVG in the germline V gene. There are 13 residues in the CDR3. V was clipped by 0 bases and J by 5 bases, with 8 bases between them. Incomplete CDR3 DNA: TGTGCCTGGAGTCTAAGGGTTCATGCTGAGCAGTTC. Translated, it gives CAWSLRVHAEQF. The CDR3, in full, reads CAWSLRVHAEQFF.

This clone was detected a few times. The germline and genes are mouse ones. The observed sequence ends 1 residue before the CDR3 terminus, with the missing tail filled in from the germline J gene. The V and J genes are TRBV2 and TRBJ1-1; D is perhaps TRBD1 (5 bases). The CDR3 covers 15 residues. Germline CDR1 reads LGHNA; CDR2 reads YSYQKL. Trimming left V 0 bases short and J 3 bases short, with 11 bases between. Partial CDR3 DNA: TGTGCCAGCAGCCAAGACCCAGGGCCGGACACAGAAGTCTTC. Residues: CASSQDPGPDTEVF. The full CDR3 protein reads CASSQDPGPDTEVFF.

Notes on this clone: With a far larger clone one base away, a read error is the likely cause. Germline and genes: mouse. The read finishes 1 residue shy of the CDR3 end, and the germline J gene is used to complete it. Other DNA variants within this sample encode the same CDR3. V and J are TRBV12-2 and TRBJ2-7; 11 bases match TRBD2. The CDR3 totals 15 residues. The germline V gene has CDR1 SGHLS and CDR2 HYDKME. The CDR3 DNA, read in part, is TGTGCGAGCTCGCCGGACTGGGGGGCTTCCAATGAACAGTAC. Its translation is CASSPDWGASNEQY. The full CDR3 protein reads CASSPDWGASNEQYF.

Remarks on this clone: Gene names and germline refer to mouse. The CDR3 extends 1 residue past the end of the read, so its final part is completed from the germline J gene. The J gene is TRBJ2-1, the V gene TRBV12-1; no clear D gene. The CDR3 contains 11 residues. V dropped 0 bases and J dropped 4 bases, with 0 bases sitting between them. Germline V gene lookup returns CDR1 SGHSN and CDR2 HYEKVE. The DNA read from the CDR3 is TGTGCCAGCTCTCTCTATGCTGAGCAGTTC. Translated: CASSLYAEQF. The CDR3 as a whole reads CASSLYAEQFF.

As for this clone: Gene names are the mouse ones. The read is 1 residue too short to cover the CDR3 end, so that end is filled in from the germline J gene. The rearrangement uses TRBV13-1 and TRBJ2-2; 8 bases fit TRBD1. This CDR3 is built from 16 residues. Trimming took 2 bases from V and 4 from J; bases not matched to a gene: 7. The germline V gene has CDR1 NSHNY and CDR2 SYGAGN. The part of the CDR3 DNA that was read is TGTGCCAGCAGTGAAGCTCAGGGGGCTTTCACCGGGCAGCTCTAC. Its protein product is CASSEAQGAFTGQLY. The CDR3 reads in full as CASSEAQGAFTGQLYF.

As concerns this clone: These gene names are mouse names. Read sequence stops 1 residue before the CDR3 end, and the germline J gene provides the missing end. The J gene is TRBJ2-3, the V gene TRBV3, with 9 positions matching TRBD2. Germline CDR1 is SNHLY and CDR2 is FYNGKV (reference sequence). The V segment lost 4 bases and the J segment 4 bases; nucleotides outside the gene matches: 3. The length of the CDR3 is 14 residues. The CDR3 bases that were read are TGTGCCAGCAGCTCGGACTGGGGATCAGAAACGCTGTAT. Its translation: CASSSDWGSETLY. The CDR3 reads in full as CASSSDWGSETLYF. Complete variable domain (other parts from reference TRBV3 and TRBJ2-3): GPKVLQIPSHQIIDMGQMVTLNCDPVSNHLYFYWYKQILGQQMEFLVNFYNGKVMEKSKLFKDQFSVERPDGSYFTLKIQPTALEDSAVYFCASSSDWGSETLYFGSGTRLTVL.

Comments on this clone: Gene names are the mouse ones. The CDR3 reads CASSSPGQGREQYF. The DNA read from the CDR3 is TGTGCCAGCAGCTCTCCGGGACAGGGGAGGGAACAGTAC. The V call is TRBV3, the J call TRBJ2-7; 10 bases map to TRBD1. The read ends 1 residue shy of where the CDR3 ends; the end is completed using the germline J gene. CDR3 length: 14 amino acids. V shed 4 bases and J 7 bases; nucleotides not matched to a gene: 7. Germline CDR1 SNHLY, CDR2 FYNGKV (reference sequence).

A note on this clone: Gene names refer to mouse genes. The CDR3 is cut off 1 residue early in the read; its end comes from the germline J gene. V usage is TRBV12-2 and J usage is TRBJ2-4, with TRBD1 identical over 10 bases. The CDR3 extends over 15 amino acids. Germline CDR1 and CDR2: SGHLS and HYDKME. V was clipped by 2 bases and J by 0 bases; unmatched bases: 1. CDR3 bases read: TGTGCCAGCTCTCGACAGGGGGCTAGTCAAAACACCTTGTAC. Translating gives CASSRQGASQNTLY. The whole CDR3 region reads CASSRQGASQNTLYF.

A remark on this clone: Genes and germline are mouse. The CDR3 bases that were read are TGTGCCAGCAGTCCCCGAAGGGATGCAGAAACGCTGTAT. Amino acid sequence: CASSPRRDAETLY. The full-length CDR3 reads as CASSPRRDAETLYF. The V gene is TRBV26, the J gene TRBJ2-3, with D hard to call. The read ends 1 residue early relative to the CDR3; the germline J gene fills the gap. The CDR3 totals 14 residues. The germline V gene has CDR1 KGHPV and CDR2 FQNQEV (reference sequence). V was trimmed by 4 bases and J by 2 bases, leaving 10 bases between them. Supplemented by reference TRBV26 and TRBJ2-3, the full variable domain reads NSKVIQTPRYLVKGQGQKAKMRCIPEKGHPVVFWYQQNKNNEFKFLINFQNQEVLQQIDMTEKRFSAECPSNSPCSLEIQSSEAGDSALYLCASSPRRDAETLYFGSGTRLTVL.

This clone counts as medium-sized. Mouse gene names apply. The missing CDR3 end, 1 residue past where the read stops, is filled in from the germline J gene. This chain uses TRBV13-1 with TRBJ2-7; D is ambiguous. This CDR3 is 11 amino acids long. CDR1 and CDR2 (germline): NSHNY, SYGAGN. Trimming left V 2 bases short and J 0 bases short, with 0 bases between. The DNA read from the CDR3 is TGTGCCAGCAGTGACTCCTATGAACAGTAC. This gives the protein CASSDSYEQY. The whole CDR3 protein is CASSDSYEQYF.

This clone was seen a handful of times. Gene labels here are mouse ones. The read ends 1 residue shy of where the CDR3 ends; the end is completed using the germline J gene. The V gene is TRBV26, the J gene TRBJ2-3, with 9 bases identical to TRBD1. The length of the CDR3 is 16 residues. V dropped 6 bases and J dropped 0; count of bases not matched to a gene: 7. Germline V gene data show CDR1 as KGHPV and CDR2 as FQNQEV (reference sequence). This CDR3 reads CASSRYRGRSAETLYF. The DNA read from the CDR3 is TGTGCCAGCAGCCGCTACAGGGGGCGGAGTGCAGAAACGCTGTAT.

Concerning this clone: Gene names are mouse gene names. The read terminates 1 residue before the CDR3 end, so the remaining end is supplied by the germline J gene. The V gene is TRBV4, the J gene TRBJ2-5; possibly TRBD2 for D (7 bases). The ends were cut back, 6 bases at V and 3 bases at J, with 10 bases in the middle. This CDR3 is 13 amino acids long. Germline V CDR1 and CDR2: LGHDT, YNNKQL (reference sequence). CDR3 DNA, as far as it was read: TGTGCCAGCAGGCTGGGGGCTCAAGACACCCAGTAC. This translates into CASRLGAQDTQY. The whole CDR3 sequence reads CASRLGAQDTQYF.

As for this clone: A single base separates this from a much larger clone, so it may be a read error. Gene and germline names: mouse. The CDR3 is CASSHRRENTLYF. The sequenced part of the CDR3 DNA is TGTGCCAGCTCTCACAGGCGGGAAAACACCTTGTAC. This chain uses TRBV12-1 with TRBJ2-4, with a weak D call TRBD1 (5 bases). The CDR3 end falls 1 residue outside the read, so it is completed with the germline J gene. Per the germline V gene, CDR1 is SGHSN and CDR2 is HYEKVE. The CDR3 spans 13 residues. Between the trimmed V and J ends, which lost 2 bases and 4 bases, there was a span of 9 bases. Full variable domain (outside the CDR3, taken from reference TRBV12-1 and TRBJ2-4): DSGVVQSPRHIIKEKGGRSVLTCIPISGHSNVVWYQQTLGKELKFLIQHYEKVERDKGFLPSRFSVQQFDDYHSEMNMSALELEDSAMYFCASSHRRENTLYFGAGTRLSVL.

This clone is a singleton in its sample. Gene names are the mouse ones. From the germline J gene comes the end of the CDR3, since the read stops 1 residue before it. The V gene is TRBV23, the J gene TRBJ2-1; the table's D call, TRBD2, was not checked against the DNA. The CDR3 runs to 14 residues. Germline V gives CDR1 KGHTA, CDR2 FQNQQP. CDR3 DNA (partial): TGCTCCAGCAGAAGGACTGGGGGCCATGCTGAGCAGTTC. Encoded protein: CSSRRTGGHAEQF. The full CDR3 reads CSSRRTGGHAEQFF.

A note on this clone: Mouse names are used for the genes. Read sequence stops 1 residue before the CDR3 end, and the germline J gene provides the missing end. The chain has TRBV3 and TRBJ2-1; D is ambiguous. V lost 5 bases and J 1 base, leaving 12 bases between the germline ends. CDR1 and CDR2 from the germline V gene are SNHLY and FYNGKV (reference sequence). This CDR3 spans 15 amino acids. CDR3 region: CASSPRPGNYAEQFF. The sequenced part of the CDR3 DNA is TGTGCCAGCAGCCCCCGCCCGGGGAACTATGCTGAGCAGTTC.

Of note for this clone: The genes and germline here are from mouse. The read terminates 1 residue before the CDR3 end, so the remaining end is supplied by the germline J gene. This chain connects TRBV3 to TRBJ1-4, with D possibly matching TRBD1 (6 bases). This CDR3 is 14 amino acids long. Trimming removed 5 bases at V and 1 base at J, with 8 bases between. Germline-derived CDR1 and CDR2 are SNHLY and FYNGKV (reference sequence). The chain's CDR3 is CASSLRGSNERLFF. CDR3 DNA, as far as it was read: TGTGCCAGCAGCCTCAGGGGTTCCAACGAAAGATTATTT.

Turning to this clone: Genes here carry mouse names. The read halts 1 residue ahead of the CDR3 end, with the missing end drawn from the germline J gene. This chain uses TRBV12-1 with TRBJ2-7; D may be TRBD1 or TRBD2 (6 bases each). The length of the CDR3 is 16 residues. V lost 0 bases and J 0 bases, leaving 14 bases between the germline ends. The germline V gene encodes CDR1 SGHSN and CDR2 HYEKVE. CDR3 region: CASSLDGGRGSYEQYF. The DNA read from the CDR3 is TGTGCCAGCTCTCTCGATGGGGGCCGGGGCTCCTATGAACAGTAC.

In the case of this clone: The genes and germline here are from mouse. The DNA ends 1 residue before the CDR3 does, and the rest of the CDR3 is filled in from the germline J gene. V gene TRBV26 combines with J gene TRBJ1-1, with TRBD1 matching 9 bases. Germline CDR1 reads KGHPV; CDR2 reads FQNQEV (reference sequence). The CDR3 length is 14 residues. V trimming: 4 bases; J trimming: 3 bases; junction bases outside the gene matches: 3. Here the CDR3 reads CASSQTGGHTEVFF. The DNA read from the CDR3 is TGTGCCAGCAGTCAGACAGGGGGGCACACAGAAGTCTTC.

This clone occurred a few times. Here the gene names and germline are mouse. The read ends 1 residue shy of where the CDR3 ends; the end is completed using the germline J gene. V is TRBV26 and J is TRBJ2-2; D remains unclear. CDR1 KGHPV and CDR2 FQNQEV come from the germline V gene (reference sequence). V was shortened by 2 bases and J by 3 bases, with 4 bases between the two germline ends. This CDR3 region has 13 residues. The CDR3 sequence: CASSLGDTGQLYF. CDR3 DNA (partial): TGTGCCAGCAGTCTGGGGGACACCGGGCAGCTCTAC.

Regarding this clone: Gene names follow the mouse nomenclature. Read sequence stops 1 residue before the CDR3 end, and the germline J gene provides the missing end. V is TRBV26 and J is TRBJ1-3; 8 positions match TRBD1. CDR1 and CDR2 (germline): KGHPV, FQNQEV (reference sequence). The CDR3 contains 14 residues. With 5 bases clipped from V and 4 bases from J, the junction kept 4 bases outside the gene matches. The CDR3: CASSINRGGNTLYF. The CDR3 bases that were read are TGTGCCAGCAGTATCAACAGGGGGGGAAATACGCTCTAT.

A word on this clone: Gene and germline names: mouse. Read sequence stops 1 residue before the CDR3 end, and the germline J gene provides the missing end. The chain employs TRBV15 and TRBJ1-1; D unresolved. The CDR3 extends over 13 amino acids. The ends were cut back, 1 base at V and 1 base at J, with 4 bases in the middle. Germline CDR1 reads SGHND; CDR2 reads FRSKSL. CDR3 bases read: TGTGCCAGCAGTTTAGGGCAAAACACAGAAGTCTTC. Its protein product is CASSLGQNTEVF. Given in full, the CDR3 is CASSLGQNTEVFF.

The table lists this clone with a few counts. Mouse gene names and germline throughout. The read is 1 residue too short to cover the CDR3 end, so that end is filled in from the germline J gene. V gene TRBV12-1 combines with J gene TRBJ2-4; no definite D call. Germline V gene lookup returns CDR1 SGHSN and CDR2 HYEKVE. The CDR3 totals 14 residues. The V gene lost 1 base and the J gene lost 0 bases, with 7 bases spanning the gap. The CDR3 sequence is CASSLPASQNTLYF. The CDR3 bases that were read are TGTGCCAGCTCTCTTCCTGCTAGTCAAAACACCTTGTAC.

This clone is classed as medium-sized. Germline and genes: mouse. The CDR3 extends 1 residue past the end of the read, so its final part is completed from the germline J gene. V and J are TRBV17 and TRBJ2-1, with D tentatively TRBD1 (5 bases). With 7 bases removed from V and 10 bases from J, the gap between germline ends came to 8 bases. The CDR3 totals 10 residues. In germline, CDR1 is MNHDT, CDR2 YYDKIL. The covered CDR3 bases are TGTGCTAGCAATCGACAGGAGCAGTTC. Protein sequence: CASNRQEQF. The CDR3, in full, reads CASNRQEQFF.